A selection of T cell receptor beta chains follows, all from one sample in a study of Tregs in tolerant kidney transplant recipients. The method was immunoSEQ multiplex PCR; TCRdb's version includes in-frame clones alone and lacks a portion of them. The sample lists approximately 98,000 clones, nearly 90% occurring once. This sample comprised CD4+ T cells from blood, obtained before the transplant. All receptors derive from a human donor who received a combined kidney and bone marrow transplant. Both conserved end residues are part of each CDR3. The D gene is left open where the match is weak. Not all rows give a size; the values are once, few, many and, for expanded clones, a class.

V	length	J	size	D	DNA	CDR3
TRBV6-5	14	TRBJ1-6	.	.	TGTGCCAGCGACAGGACTTTCTCTTCATCACCCCTCCACTTT	CASDRTFSSSPLHF
TRBV10-3	13	TRBJ2-3	once	.	TGTGCCACCTCCGGGAGTAGTGCTGATACGCAGTATTTT	CATSGSSADTQYF
TRBV10-3	15	TRBJ1-5	.	.	TGTGCCATCAGTGGGTCTGGGCATAGCAATCAGCCCCAGCATTTT	CAISGSGHSNQPQHF
TRBV5-1	13	TRBJ1-2	few	.	TGCGCCAGCAGCTTCACACTACCTATGGGCTACACCTTC	CASSFTLPMGYTF
TRBV2	14	TRBJ1-5	.	.	TGTGCCAGCACAGGGGCGGGTAGCAATCAGCCCCAGCATTTT	CASTGAGSNQPQHF
TRBV18	17	TRBJ2-3	.	TRBD1	TGTGCCAGCTCACAAGTGACAGGGTCCTTTAGCACAGATACGCAGTATTTT	CASSQVTGSFSTDTQYF
TRBV7-2	13	TRBJ1-5	.	.	TGTGCCAGCAGCCTTGACAGAAATCAGCCCCAGCATTTT	CASSLDRNQPQHF
TRBV27	15	TRBJ1-5	.	TRBD1	TGTGCCAGCAGCCGAAACAGGGGGCTCAATCAGCCCCAGCATTTT	CASSRNRGLNQPQHF
TRBV11-2	14	TRBJ2-7	.	.	TGTGCCAGCAGCAAGGACGGGAACTCCTACGAGCAGTACTTC	CASSKDGNSYEQYF
TRBV4-1	16	TRBJ1-1	.	TRBD1	TGCGCCAGCAGCCCCGCGCCGGGACAGGGGAACACTGAAGCTTTCTTT	CASSPAPGQGNTEAFF
TRBV5-4	14	TRBJ2-7	few	.	TGTGCCAGCAGCTGGGGGGACAGCTCCTACGAGCAGTACTTC	CASSWGDSSYEQYF
TRBV6-1	15	TRBJ2-7	.	.	TGTGCCAGCAGCTCCGACGGACAATACTCCTACGAGCAGTACTTC	CASSSDGQYSYEQYF
TRBV5-1	16	TRBJ2-5	.	TRBD1	TGCGCCAGCAGCCCCGGCCGGGACAGGGTGTGGGAGACCCAGTACTTC	CASSPGRDRVWETQYF
TRBV6-1	12	TRBJ1-1	.	TRBD1	TGTGCCAGCTCGATGGACAGGAGGTGGGCTTTCTTT	CASSMDRRWAFF
TRBV5-1	14	TRBJ1-4	.	.	TGCGCCAGCAGCTTCGGGTTAGAAAATGAAAAACTGTTTTTT	CASSFGLENEKLFF
TRBV7-9	14	TRBJ2-7	.	TRBD2	TGTGCCAGCAGCGTCGCGGGGGTCTCCTACGAGCAGTACTTC	CASSVAGVSYEQYF
TRBV10-3	14	TRBJ1-3	.	.	TGTGCCATCAGGGTGGACAACTCTGGAAACACCATATATTTT	CAIRVDNSGNTIYF
TRBV28	13	TRBJ2-1	few	.	TGTGCCAGCAGTTGGGCCTTACTGAATGAGCAGTTCTTC	CASSWALLNEQFF
TRBV7-8	16	TRBJ2-1	.	TRBD2	TGTGCCAGCAGCCTCCTTCCAAGCGGGAGGGCCCCTGAGCAGTTCTTC	CASSLLPSGRAPEQFF
TRBV11-2	17	TRBJ2-3	.	TRBD1	TGTGCCAGCAACCGAGGACAGGCGCATCCTAGCACAGATACGCAGTATTTT	CASNRGQAHPSTDTQYF
TRBV18	16	TRBJ2-1	.	TRBD2	TGTGCCAGCTCACCCATAGCGGGAGGCACTTACAATGAGCAGTTCTTC	CASSPIAGGTYNEQFF
TRBV5-3	14	TRBJ1-2	.	.	TGTGCCAGAAGCACGGATCCATACAGTCAGGGCTACACCTTC	CARSTDPYSQGYTF
TRBV18	15	TRBJ1-1	.	.	TGTGCCAGCTCACAGGACAGCTTGAGGAACACTGAAGCTTTCTTT	CASSQDSLRNTEAFF
TRBV4-1	17	TRBJ2-3	.	TRBD2	TGCGCCAGCAGCCAAGGCTCTGGCGGGAGACGGCCAGATACGCAGTATTTT	CASSQGSGGRRPDTQYF
TRBV5-6	15	TRBJ2-7	.	TRBD2	TGTGCCAGCAGCTCGCTTAGCGGGGGTGTCTACGAGCAGTACTTC	CASSSLSGGVYEQYF
TRBV28	17	TRBJ1-5	.	.	TGTGCCAGCAGTTCCACTCAGGGTTGGTGGAGCAATCAGCCCCAGCATTTT	CASSSTQGWWSNQPQHF
TRBV7-2	15	TRBJ2-7	once	.	TGTGCCAGCAGCTGGGTCGTTCGGGGCTCCTACGAGCAGTACTTC	CASSWVVRGSYEQYF
TRBV11-2	16	TRBJ2-1	.	TRBD2	TGTGCCAGCAGCTCGTCCGGGACTAGGTCCCCCAGTGAGCAGTTCTTC	CASSSSGTRSPSEQFF
TRBV9	16	TRBJ2-5	.	TRBD2	TGTGCCAGCAGCGTTGGACTAGCGGGGGGGCCGGAGACCCAGTACTTC	CASSVGLAGGPETQYF
TRBV4-3	14	TRBJ2-5	.	TRBD2	TGCGCCAGCAGCCAAGCGGGGAGGGGAGAGACCCAGTACTTC	CASSQAGRGETQYF
TRBV6-1	12	TRBJ2-7	.	.	TGTGCCAGCAGTGTACGCGCCTACGAGCAGTACTTC	CASSVRAYEQYF
TRBV5-1	14	TRBJ2-7	.	.	TGCGCCAGCAGCACCCAGGACTATGTCTACGAGCAGTACTTC	CASSTQDYVYEQYF
TRBV10-3	14	TRBJ1-1	.	TRBD1	TGTGCCATCAGGACAGGGGGCTGGAACACTGAAGCTTTCTTT	CAIRTGGWNTEAFF
TRBV5-1	15	TRBJ2-3	.	.	TGCGCCAGCAGCACAACGGGCCCCGGGGGAGATACGCAGTATTTT	CASSTTGPGGDTQYF
TRBV18	15	TRBJ2-1	.	TRBD2	TGTGCCAGCTCATGGACTAGCGGGAGGGACAATGAGCAGTTCTTC	CASSWTSGRDNEQFF
TRBV30	13	TRBJ2-7	.	.	TGTGCCTGGAGTGTAGGTAGCGCGTACGAGCAGTACTTC	CAWSVGSAYEQYF
TRBV6-4	14	TRBJ2-1	.	TRBD2	TGTGCCAGAGCGGGGGGTTCCTCCTACAATGAGCAGTTCTTC	CARAGGSSYNEQFF
TRBV7-6	16	TRBJ2-7	.	.	TGTGCCAGCAGCCCCGTGGGACGGACTACCACCTACGAGCAGTACTTC	CASSPVGRTTTYEQYF
TRBV9	16	TRBJ2-2	.	TRBD2	TGTGCCAGCAGCGCCTATAGCGGGGCTAACACCGGGGAGCTGTTTTTT	CASSAYSGANTGELFF
TRBV2	15	TRBJ1-6	few	TRBD1	TGTGCCAGCAGCATGAACAGGGGTGGCGATTCACCCCTCCACTTT	CASSMNRGGDSPLHF
TRBV27	13	TRBJ2-5	.	.	TGTGCCAGCAGTCCAACCGAGCAAGAGACCCAGTACTTC	CASSPTEQETQYF
TRBV10-1	16	TRBJ1-2	.	TRBD1	TGCGCCAGCAGTGGACTCTCGGGACAGGGATTCTATGGCTACACCTTC	CASSGLSGQGFYGYTF
TRBV5-4	16	TRBJ2-2	.	TRBD2	TGTGCCAGCAGCTTAGGGGGACTAGCGGGAACCGGGGAGCTGTTTTTT	CASSLGGLAGTGELFF
TRBV30	15	TRBJ1-1	once	.	TGTGCCTGGAGTGTTAGAATCGACAGTTTCACTGAAGCTTTCTTT	CAWSVRIDSFTEAFF
TRBV7-7	15	TRBJ2-7	.	.	TGTGCCAGCAGCCCTGGAGGCAGTAGCTCCTACGAGCAGTACTTC	CASSPGGSSSYEQYF
TRBV11-2	16	TRBJ2-2	.	TRBD2	TGTGCCAGCAGTCACAAAACTAGCGCCAACACCGGGGAGCTGTTTTTT	CASSHKTSANTGELFF
TRBV29-1	15	TRBJ2-2	.	TRBD1	TGCAGCGTCCAAGGGACAGGGGGGAACACCGGGGAGCTGTTTTTT	CSVQGTGGNTGELFF
TRBV27	16	TRBJ2-7	.	TRBD1	TGTGCCAGCAGTTCGGTAAGGGGGCAGGCGTCCTACGAGCAGTACTTC	CASSSVRGQASYEQYF
TRBV9	17	TRBJ1-6	.	.	TGTGCCAGCAGCGCCCCTAGAAGGGGGTCCTATAATTCACCCCTCCACTTT	CASSAPRRGSYNSPLHF
TRBV29-1	13	TRBJ2-7	.	TRBD2	TGCAGCCCTTGGACTAGCGTAATATACGAGCAGTACTTC	CSPWTSVIYEQYF
TRBV15	18	TRBJ1-5	.	.	TGTGCCACCAGCAGAGATTTCAGTTCCGCAGGTACCAATCAGCCCCAGCATTTT	CATSRDFSSAGTNQPQHF
TRBV29-1	11	TRBJ1-1	.	.	TGCAGCGTTGATCGGGGAACTGAAGCTTTCTTT	CSVDRGTEAFF
TRBV5-1	14	TRBJ1-3	.	.	TGCGCCAGCAGGGGTTCACAGAATGGAAACACCATATATTTT	CASRGSQNGNTIYF
TRBV19	19	TRBJ1-1	once	TRBD1	TGTGCCAGTAGCGATAAGGAAGACAGGGCCGGAGGGGGGAACACTGAAGCTTTCTTT	CASSDKEDRAGGGNTEAFF
TRBV10-2	17	TRBJ2-2	.	TRBD2	TGCGCCAGCAGTGAGAGGACTAGCGGGAAGGGCACCGGGGAGCTGTTTTTT	CASSERTSGKGTGELFF